This T cell receptor (beta chain) was identified during a study of glioma-infiltrating T cells after dendritic cell vaccination. Overall study: Autologous tumor lysate-pulsed dendritic cell vaccination was given between the early 2000s and the early 2010s. Dendritic cells derived from monocytes and pulsed with autologous tumor lysate formed the vaccine.

Findings of the study overall: Survival was not directly related to TCR clonality in these patients.

The PCR used 60 V beta and 13 J beta primers. Some clones are missing from TCRdb's copy, which holds only in-frame ones; the method was immunoSEQ multiplex PCR. The data contain approximately 82,000 clones, approximately 90% of them singletons. Trimming stripped 7 bases from V and 0 bases from J, with 15 bases between. This CDR3 spans 15 amino acids. CDR1 GTSNPN and CDR2 SVGIG come from the germline V gene (reference sequence). Comments on this clone: Its antigen is undetermined.

The V and J genes are TRBV30 and TRBJ2-2; a weak D match, TRBD2 (6 bases). The sequence came from a human donor with glioblastoma. Sequences were derived from blood, sampled before dendritic cell vaccination. The CDR3 sequence: CAFGTAHANTGELFF. The CDR3 region has the DNA TGTGCCTTTGGGACTGCTCACGCGAACACCGGGGAGCTGTTTTTT.